The 13 T cell receptor beta chains reported below all come from one sample, sequenced in a study of T-cell memory formation after mild COVID-19. TCRdb called the 5' RACE reads again in MiXCR, with one record for every CDR3 protein. This sample carries about 110,000 distinct CDR3 sequences, about 18% of them seen once, and the ten largest clones take approximately 5.5%. Sequencing was done on a sample of PBMCs or a T cell subset sorted from them (not recorded which). Every receptor here comes from a man aged 18 to 30 who had mild COVID-19 (a few samples of this study predate the infection). Cell type and time point are not known.

This clonotype has just a few counts. The V and J genes are TRBV5-1 and TRBJ1-3; TRBD1 might be the D (5 bases). CDR3 length equals 15 residues. CDR1 and CDR2 from the germline V gene are SGHRS and YFSETQ. Trimming stripped 1 base from V and 1 base from J, with 9 bases between. DNA for the CDR3: TGCGCCAGCAGCTTGTTGCAGGGATCTGGAAACACCATATATTTT. This encodes CASSLLQGSGNTIYF.

The chain links TRBV4-2 to TRBJ1-3; the D gene is possibly TRBD1 (6 bases). Trimming removed 3 bases at V and 8 bases at J, with 20 bases between. From germline, CDR1 is LGHNA and CDR2 YNFKEQ. This CDR3 has 16 residues. The CDR3 here is CASSHAKGQTQDTIYF. In nucleotides, the CDR3 is TGTGCCAGCAGCCACGCCAAAGGACAGACACAGGACACCATATATTTT.

This chain connects TRBV10-3 to TRBJ2-2, with 10 positions matching TRBD2. This CDR3 spans 14 amino acids. V shed 11 bases and J 6 bases; nucleotides not matched to a gene: 9. Per the germline V gene, CDR1 is ENHRY and CDR2 is SYGVKD. The CDR3 DNA reads as TGTGCCTGTCGACCGGGGACTAGCGCCGGGGAGCTGTTTTTT. As protein: CACRPGTSAGELFF.

This clonotype was recorded at least ten times. The chain carries TRBV5-6 and TRBJ2-7; no firm D call. Trimming shortened V by 0 bases and J by 2 bases, and 0 bases separated the two germline ends. CDR1 is SGHDT, CDR2 YYEEEE, per germline. The CDR3 runs 11 residues. CDR3 region: CASSLAYEQYF. The CDR3 bases are TGTGCCAGCAGCTTGGCCTACGAGCAGTACTTC.

The chain couples TRBV28 to TRBJ1-5; D gene ambiguous. This CDR3 is built from 16 residues. The germline V gene encodes CDR1 MDHEN and CDR2 SYDVKM. V lost 5 bases and J 0 bases, leaving 14 bases between the germline ends. For the CDR3, the DNA is TGTGCCAGCAGTAAGAGGCAGATCGGTAGCAATCAGCCCCAGCATTTT. Translation gives CASSKRQIGSNQPQHF. Filled out from reference TRBV28 and TRBJ1-5, the complete variable domain reads DVKVTQSSRYLVKRTGEKVFLECVQDMDHENMFWYRQDPGLGLRLIYFSYDVKMKEKGDIPEGYSVSREKKERFSLILESASTNQTSMYLCASSKRQIGSNQPQHFGDGTRLSIL.

J is TRBJ1-2 and V is TRBV11-2; a possible D gene is TRBD1 (5 bases). Germline CDR1 SGHAT, CDR2 FQNNGV. The V gene lost 1 base and the J gene lost 0 bases, with 12 bases spanning the gap. The CDR3 has 16 residues. The CDR3 bases are TGTGCCAGCAGCTTAGGTCCGGGGCGCTCTAACTATGGCTACACCTTC. The encoded protein is CASSLGPGRSNYGYTF.

This clonotype was observed a single time. The DNA of the CDR3 is TGTGCCAGCAGCCCCCGACAGGGGCGAGGCTATGGCTACACCTTC. Translated, it gives CASSPRQGRGYGYTF. The chain combines TRBV5-6 with TRBJ1-2; 8 nucleotides align to TRBD1. The V segment lost 4 bases and the J segment 4 bases; nucleotides outside the gene matches: 9. The CDR3 length is 15 residues. Per the germline V gene, CDR1 is SGHDT and CDR2 is YYEEEE.

This clonotype was recorded a few times. The CDR3 sequence: CASRPTGLSPLHF. CDR3 in DNA: TGTGCCAGCAGACCGACAGGGTTATCACCCCTCCACTTT. This rearrangement joins TRBV6-2 or TRBV6-3 to TRBJ1-6; 7 bases fit TRBD1. The CDR3 loop spans 13 amino acids. Trimming took 6 bases from V and 10 from J; bases not matched to a gene: 6. Germline V gene lookup returns CDR1 MNHEY and CDR2 SVGEGT.

This clonotype appeared many times. The CDR3: CSVVWGQTHTGELFF. The CDR3 nucleotides are TGCAGCGTTGTATGGGGGCAGACTCACACCGGGGAGCTGTTTTTT. This chain connects TRBV29-1 to TRBJ2-2; tentatively, D is TRBD1 (6 bases). Trimming removed 4 bases from V and 3 bases from J, with 15 bases in between. The V gene's germline CDR1 is SQVTM and CDR2 ANQGSEA. The CDR3 contains 15 residues.

This clonotype has more than one count but fewer than ten. The chain joins TRBV6-5 to TRBJ2-1; D gene ambiguous. CDR3 length equals 13 residues. CDR1 and CDR2 (germline): MNHEY, SVGAGI. Trimming shortened V by 5 bases and J by 2 bases, and 7 bases separated the two germline ends. The DNA for the CDR3 is TGTGCCAGCAGTCTCAGGCCCTACAATGAGCAGTTCTTC. This sequence encodes CASSLRPYNEQFF.

The CDR3 spells CASSSARLAYNEQFF. In DNA, the CDR3 is TGTGCCAGCAGCTCGGCCAGACTCGCCTACAATGAGCAGTTCTTC. This chain links TRBV5-8 with TRBJ2-1; D ambiguous. The CDR3 has 15 amino acids. The germline V gene encodes CDR1 SGHTS and CDR2 YDEGEE. Trimming removed 3 bases from V and 2 bases from J, with 12 bases in between.

This clonotype was counted only a few times. The chain combines TRBV5-1 with TRBJ2-7; 9 positions agree with TRBD1. The ends lost 0 bases at V and 3 bases at J; junction bases unmatched: 1. In germline, CDR1 is SGHRS, CDR2 YFSETQ. The CDR3 contains 14 residues. This chain's CDR3 is CASSLGTGVYEQYV. DNA for the CDR3: TGCGCCAGCAGCTTGGGGACAGGGGTCTACGAGCAGTACGTC.

This chain joins TRBV12-5 and TRBJ2-1, with D perhaps matching TRBD1 (5 bases). This CDR3 has 12 residues. Trimming shortened V by 6 bases and J by 6 bases, and 9 bases separated the two germline ends. Germline V gene lookup returns CDR1 LGHNT and CDR2 FRNRAP. CDR3: CASGPTVNEQFF. The CDR3 DNA follows: TGTGCTAGTGGCCCGACAGTCAATGAGCAGTTCTTC. Looking up the rest from reference TRBV12-5 and TRBJ2-1 gives the full variable domain: DARVTQTPRHKVTEMGQEVTMRCQPILGHNTVFWYRQTMMQGLELLAYFRNRAPLDDSGMPKDRFSAEMPDATLATLKIQPSEPRDSAVYFCASGPTVNEQFFGPGTRLTVL.